A single sample is the source of the 13 T cell receptor beta chains below, sequenced in a study of OX40 agonist ivuxolimab in advanced cancers. Profiled with immunoSEQ multiplex PCR; TCRdb holds only in-frame clones, not every one. The table has 60,000 to 85,000 clones, 85% to 95% seen once; the top ten hold 20%. The specimen was CD4+ or CD8+ T cells sorted from blood, collected in a trial of the OX40 agonist ivuxolimab. The receptors stem from an adult with an advanced solid tumor such as melanoma, head and neck, liver or kidney cancer.

The chain recombines TRBV7-9 with TRBJ2-1; D gene unclear. The CDR3 is 12 amino acids. Germline lookup yields CDR1 SEHNR and CDR2 FQNEAQ (reference sequence). With 5 bases removed from V and 7 bases from J, the gap between germline ends came to 9 bases. CDR3 coding DNA: TGTGCCAGCAGCGGGATAGGGAATGAGCAGTTCTTC. It yields the protein CASSGIGNEQFF.

V and J are TRBV4-3 and TRBJ2-7; 9 bases are a match to TRBD1. Germline-derived CDR1 and CDR2 are LGHNA and YSLEER. V was clipped by 1 base and J by 3 bases; unmatched bases: 4. This CDR3 has 15 residues. This chain's CDR3 is CASSQVGTGHYEQYF. CDR3 coding DNA: TGCGCCAGCAGCCAAGTAGGGACAGGGCACTACGAGCAGTACTTC.

V is TRBV27 and J is TRBJ1-1; 7 bases line up with TRBD1. CDR1 is MNHEY, CDR2 SMNVEV, per germline (reference sequence). The CDR3 length is 15 residues. J was trimmed by 4 bases and V by 4 bases; bases with no gene match: 9. CDR3 in amino acids: CASSSLEGAITEAFF. The CDR3 DNA follows: TGTGCCAGCAGTTCCCTCGAGGGGGCGATCACTGAAGCTTTCTTT.

The V call is TRBV10-1, the J call TRBJ2-1, with TRBD1 matching over 7 bases. CDR1 and CDR2 from the germline V gene are WNHNN and SYGVQD (reference sequence). V shed 6 bases and J 0 bases; nucleotides not matched to a gene: 5. CDR3 size: 15 residues. The CDR3 region is CASREGASSYNEQFF. The DNA for the CDR3 is TGCGCCAGCAGAGAGGGGGCGAGCTCCTACAATGAGCAGTTCTTC.

V gene TRBV11-2 combines with J gene TRBJ2-7; 13 positions match TRBD2. Germline V gives CDR1 SGHAT, CDR2 FQNNGV. The CDR3 runs to 16 residues. With 5 bases clipped from V and 10 bases from J, the junction kept 14 bases outside the gene matches. The CDR3 DNA is TGTGCCAGCAGCCCGGGACTAGCGGGGTTGCAGGTCGACCAGTACTTC. It specifies CASSPGLAGLQVDQYF.

The V gene is TRBV7-2, the J gene TRBJ2-3; 7 bases map to TRBD2. Trimming at V came to 3 bases and at J to 6 bases, leaving 9 bases not matched to a gene. The CDR3 is 15 residues long. Germline loops: CDR1 SGHTA, CDR2 FQGNSA. For the CDR3, the DNA is TGTGCCAGCAGCTTTACAGCGTTCGGGAGGGATACGCAGTATTTT. It specifies CASSFTAFGRDTQYF.

V usage is TRBV4-3 and J usage is TRBJ2-7; TRBD1 is a possible D gene (6 bases). The CDR3 spans 14 residues. The V gene lost 4 bases and the J gene lost 2 bases, with 12 bases spanning the gap. Germline lookup yields CDR1 LGHNA and CDR2 YSLEER. This chain's CDR3 is CASSPATGTYEQYF. CDR3 in DNA: TGCGCCAGCAGCCCCGCGACAGGAACCTACGAGCAGTACTTC.

V is TRBV5-4 and J is TRBJ1-2; a possible D gene is TRBD1 (6 bases). The CDR3 runs to 14 residues. Germline V gene lookup returns CDR1 SGHNT and CDR2 YYREEE (reference sequence). Trimming stripped 1 base from V and 7 bases from J, with 14 bases between. The CDR3 DNA reads as TGTGCCAGCAGCTTGTACTCAGGGGAAGGTGGCTACACCTTC. Translated, it gives CASSLYSGEGGYTF.

The genes are TRBV4-1 and TRBJ1-4; D unresolved. Germline loops: CDR1 MGHRA, CDR2 YSYEKL. Trimming cost V 1 base and J 0 bases, with 6 bases left between them. The CDR3 totals 15 residues. CDR3 in DNA: TGCGCCAGCAGCCAAGGCCCAGCAACTAATGAAAAACTGTTTTTT. Encoded protein: CASSQGPATNEKLFF.

The chain couples TRBV28 to TRBJ1-1; D possibly corresponds to TRBD1 (6 bases). V was clipped by 5 bases and J by 3 bases, with 16 bases between them. The CDR3 spans 15 residues. The germline gives CDR1 MDHEN, CDR2 SYDVKM. Here the CDR3 reads CASSNPQGGYTEAFF. As DNA, the CDR3 is TGTGCCAGCAGTAACCCACAGGGAGGGTACACTGAAGCTTTCTTT.

This clone was seen a few times. The V call is TRBV19, the J call TRBJ1-1; D is unclear. CDR3 length equals 17 residues. Germline CDR1 is LNHDA and CDR2 is SQIVND (reference sequence). V was clipped by 6 bases and J by 3 bases, with 23 bases between them. CDR3 nucleotide sequence: TGTGCCAGTAGCCCTTACGTATCAACCCCTGGGGACACTGAAGCTTTCTTT. Translated, it gives CASSPYVSTPGDTEAFF. Together with reference TRBV19 and TRBJ1-1, the CDR3 gives the full variable domain: DGGITQSPKYLFRKEGQNVTLSCEQNLNHDAMYWYRQDPGQGLRLIYYSQIVNDFQKGDIAEGYSVSREKKESFPLTVTSAQKNPTAFYLCASSPYVSTPGDTEAFFGQGTRLTVV.

The chain employs TRBV9 and TRBJ1-1; D is unresolved. Trimming cost V 0 bases and J 0 bases, with 6 bases left between them. The CDR3 contains 14 residues. Germline V lookup: CDR1 SGDLS, CDR2 YYNGEE. The chain's CDR3 is CASSVGRMNTEAFF. CDR3 nucleotide sequence: TGTGCCAGCAGCGTAGGACGGATGAACACTGAAGCTTTCTTT. The variable domain in full, completed from reference TRBV9 and TRBJ1-1, reads DSGVTQTPKHLITATGQRVTLRCSPRSGDLSVYWYQQSLDQGLQFLIQYYNGEERAKGNILERFSAQQFPDLHSELNLSSLELGDSALYFCASSVGRMNTEAFFGQGTRLTVV.

This chain connects TRBV5-4 to TRBJ2-2; 10 bases agree with TRBD2. Trimming cost V 3 bases and J 4 bases; bases outside gene matches: 6. There are 16 residues in the CDR3. Germline CDR1 reads SGHNT; CDR2 reads YYREEE (reference sequence). CDR3 nucleotides: TGTGCCAGCAGCTCACTGGGACTAGCGTCCACCGGGGAGCTGTTTTTT. It codes for CASSSLGLASTGELFF.